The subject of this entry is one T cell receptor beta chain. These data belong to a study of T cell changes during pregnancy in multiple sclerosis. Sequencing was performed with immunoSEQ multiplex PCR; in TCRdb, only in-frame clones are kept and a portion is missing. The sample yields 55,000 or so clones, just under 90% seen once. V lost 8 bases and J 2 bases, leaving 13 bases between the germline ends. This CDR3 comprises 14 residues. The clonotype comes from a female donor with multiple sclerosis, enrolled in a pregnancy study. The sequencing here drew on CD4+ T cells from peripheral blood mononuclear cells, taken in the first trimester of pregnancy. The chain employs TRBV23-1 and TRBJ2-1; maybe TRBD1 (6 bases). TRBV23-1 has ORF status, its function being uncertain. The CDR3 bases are TGCGCCAGCTCCGGGACAAGCCCCTACAATGAGCAGTTCTTC. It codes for CASSGTSPYNEQFF.